The 8 T cell receptor beta chains below all came from one sample that was sequenced in a study of T cells in Graves' hyperthyroidism and ophthalmopathy. Researchers took RNA transcripts and amplified the TCR beta CDR3 regions from them. HTBI primers were the set used in a first-round RT-PCR of the TCR CDR3. TCRdb redid the calling of the multiplex PCR reads with MiXCR, one entry per CDR3 protein. Altogether about 600,000 distinct CDR3 sequences are present, 12% to 15% being singletons, with the ten largest covering over 6%. The sample taken for sequencing was blood. The receptors shown here come from a woman under 30 with Graves' ophthalmopathy.

This clonotype was seen repeatedly, ten times or more. The chain uses TRBV28 and TRBJ2-7; D uncertain. The CDR3 is 15 residues long. Per germline, CDR1 MDHEN and CDR2 SYDVKM. V was clipped by 0 bases and J by 5 bases, with 14 bases between them. The CDR3: CASSLWTLMDDEQYF. CDR3 DNA: TGTGCCAGCAGTTTATGGACCCTTATGGACGACGAGCAGTACTTC.

This clonotype showed up many times. The chain has TRBV7-8 and TRBJ2-1; 9 bases align to TRBD1. V lost 4 bases and J lost 1; bases outside the gene matches: 5. This CDR3 is built from 16 residues. CDR1 is SGHVS and CDR2 is FQNEAQ in the germline V gene. This chain's CDR3 is CASSYPGQGSYNEQFF. The DNA of the CDR3 is TGTGCCAGCAGCTACCCGGGACAGGGTTCCTACAATGAGCAGTTCTTC.

This clonotype has just a few counts. The rearrangement uses TRBV15 and TRBJ1-6; 7 bases line up with TRBD1. CDR1 and CDR2 from the germline V gene are LNHNV and YYDKDF (reference sequence). This CDR3 comprises 16 residues. Trimming cost V 1 base and J 5 bases; bases outside gene matches: 5. The CDR3 bases are TGTGCCACCAGCAGAGTAGGTGGGACAGATAATTCACCCCTCCACTTT. Encoded protein: CATSRVGGTDNSPLHF.

This clonotype was counted many times. The chain combines TRBV28 with TRBJ2-7, with TRBD2 as a possible D gene (6 bases). CDR1 is MDHEN, CDR2 SYDVKM, per germline. The CDR3 has 13 amino acids. V lost 6 bases, J lost 6 bases, and 15 bases lay in between. The DNA for the CDR3 is TGTGCCAGCAGCCCGACTAGGAGGCTCGAGCAGTACTTC. As protein: CASSPTRRLEQYF.

This clonotype has a count of ten or more. This chain uses TRBV5-1 with TRBJ2-1, with a weak D call TRBD2 (5 bases). The V and J ends lost 3 bases and 1 base respectively, with 11 bases between them. In germline, CDR1 is SGHRS, CDR2 YFSETQ. The CDR3 has 15 residues. The CDR3 bases are TGCGCCAGCAGCTCTGGAACGGGATCCTACAATGAGCAGTTCTTC. Protein product: CASSSGTGSYNEQFF.

The chain joins TRBV7-2 to TRBJ2-6; tentatively, D is TRBD1 or TRBD2 (5 bases each). The ends were cut back, 5 bases at V and 0 bases at J, with 14 bases in the middle. Per germline, CDR1 SGHTA and CDR2 FQGNSA. This CDR3 region has 17 residues. Written as DNA, the CDR3 is TGTGCCAGCAGCCAGGGACGGGAATTCTCTGGGGCCAACGTCCTGACTTTC. Translation: CASSQGREFSGANVLTF.

This clonotype appeared many times. The V call is TRBV7-2, the J call TRBJ2-1; 10 nucleotides align to TRBD2. With 1 base clipped from V and 0 bases from J, the junction kept 3 bases outside the gene matches. The germline V gene encodes CDR1 SGHTA and CDR2 FQGNSA. The CDR3 runs 17 residues. The chain's CDR3 is CASSLEGLASSYNEQFF. Here the CDR3 DNA reads TGTGCCAGCAGCTTAGAGGGACTAGCGAGCTCCTACAATGAGCAGTTCTTC. Full variable domain (outside the CDR3, taken from reference TRBV7-2 and TRBJ2-1): GAGVSQSPSNKVTEKGKDVELRCDPISGHTALYWYRQSLGQGLEFLIYFQGNSAPDKSGLPSDRFSAERTGGSVSTLTIQRTQQEDSAVYLCASSLEGLASSYNEQFFGPGTRLTVL.

This clonotype was seen repeatedly, ten times or more. The chain is built from TRBV6-2 or TRBV6-3 and TRBJ2-7; 11 bases are a match to TRBD2. V shed 5 bases, J shed 2 bases, and the junction held 5 bases outside the gene matches. The germline V gene has CDR1 MNHEY and CDR2 SVGEGT. The CDR3 loop spans 15 amino acids. CDR3 coding DNA: TGTGCCAGCAGTCTAACTAGCGGGAGACCCTACGAGCAGTACTTC. It translates to CASSLTSGRPYEQYF.